Reported below is one T cell receptor (beta chain). Its specificity is unknown. Deep TCR-beta sequencing used DNA from uncultured naive and memory CD4+ T cells. The data were produced by immunoSEQ multiplex PCR, yet TCRdb's version contains in-frame clones alone and is incomplete. The sample carries 40,000 or so clones, 80% to 90% recorded once. The sample belongs to a study of CD4 T cells in relation to SARS-CoV-2 and coronaviruses. Study-level information: Convalescent patients had median age about 40 years, range 21 to 72. General observations from the study: The cross-reactivity analysis covered only spike protein, not other viral proteins.

CD4 enrichment then naive enrichment separated naive from memory CD4+ cells. CDR3 size: 17 residues. Unmatched junction bases numbered 11, after V lost 3 bases and J lost 3 bases. Germline loops: CDR1 MDHEN, CDR2 SYDVKM. Sequencing input: memory CD4+ T cells from PBMCs. The TCR originated in an adult with COVID-19. The genes are TRBV28 and TRBJ2-7, with 10 bases lining up with TRBD2. This chain's CDR3 is CASSLGSASGSSYEQYF. The DNA for the CDR3 is TGTGCCAGCAGTTTGGGGTCGGCTAGCGGGAGTAGCTACGAGCAGTACTTC.